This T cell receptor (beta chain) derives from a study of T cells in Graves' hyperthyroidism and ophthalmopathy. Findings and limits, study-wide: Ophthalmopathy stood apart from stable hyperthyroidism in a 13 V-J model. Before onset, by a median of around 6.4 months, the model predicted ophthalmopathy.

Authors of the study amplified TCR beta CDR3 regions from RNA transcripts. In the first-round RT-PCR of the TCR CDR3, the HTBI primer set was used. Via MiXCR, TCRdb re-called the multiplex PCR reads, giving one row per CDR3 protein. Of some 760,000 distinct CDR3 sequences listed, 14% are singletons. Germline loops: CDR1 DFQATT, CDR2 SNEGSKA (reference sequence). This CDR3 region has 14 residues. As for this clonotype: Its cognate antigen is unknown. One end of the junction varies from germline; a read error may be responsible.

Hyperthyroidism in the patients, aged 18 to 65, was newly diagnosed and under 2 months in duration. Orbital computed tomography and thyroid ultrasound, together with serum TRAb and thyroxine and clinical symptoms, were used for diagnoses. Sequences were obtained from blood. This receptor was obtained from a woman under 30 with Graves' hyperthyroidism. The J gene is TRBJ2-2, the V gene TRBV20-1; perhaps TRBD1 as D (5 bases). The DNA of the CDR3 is TGCAGTGCTAGAGATGGGGCAGGGCATAGGGAACTGTTTTTT. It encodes CSARDGAGHRELFF.